Below, 32 T cell receptor beta chains from the same sample are listed, as sequenced in a study of T-cell memory formation after mild COVID-19. TCRdb re-derived calls from the 5' RACE reads in MiXCR, one entry per CDR3 protein. The table includes some 270,000 distinct CDR3 sequences, 15% to 19% detected once. Sequencing input: PBMCs or a T cell subset sorted from them (not recorded which). The receptors were gathered from an adult woman who had mild COVID-19 (a few samples of this study predate the infection). Cell type and time point are not known.

This clonotype was seen more than once but under ten times. The rearrangement links TRBV29-1 to TRBJ1-6; 7 nucleotides match TRBD1. J lost 4 bases, V lost 4 bases, and 7 bases had no gene match. This CDR3 is 15 amino acids long. Germline values: CDR1 SQVTM, CDR2 ANQGSEA. The CDR3 region has the DNA TGCAGCGTTGCTCCCTTGACAGGGTATAATTCACCCCTCCACTTT. This encodes CSVAPLTGYNSPLHF.

This clonotype was found many times. The chain is built from TRBV5-1 and TRBJ1-4; the match to TRBD1 covers 8 bases. V lost 4 bases to trimming and J lost 4 bases; unmatched junction nucleotides: 6. CDR1 and CDR2 (germline): SGHRS, YFSETQ. The length of the CDR3 is 15 residues. DNA for the CDR3: TGCGCCAGCAGCCCTACGACAGGGGTTAATGAAAAACTGTTTTTT. This gives the protein CASSPTTGVNEKLFF.

This clonotype has only a few counts. The chain is built from TRBV5-1 and TRBJ1-6; D remains ambiguous. Trimming pared 4 bases from V and 6 bases from J, leaving 8 bases between. Germline assignment: CDR1 SGHRS and CDR2 YFSETQ. This CDR3 region has 13 residues. CDR3 DNA sequence: TGCGCCAGCAGCCCAGCCGCTAATTCACCCCTCCACTTT. Its translation is CASSPAANSPLHF.

This clonotype was counted many times. This rearrangement joins TRBV6-5 to TRBJ1-1, with 8 bases fitting TRBD1. The CDR3 extends over 15 amino acids. The trim removed 6 bases at V and 4 bases at J, leaving 10 bases unmatched. The germline gives CDR1 MNHEY, CDR2 SVGAGI. The CDR3 is CASSNGQGRGTEAFF. The CDR3 DNA sequence: TGTGCCAGCAGCAATGGACAGGGTAGGGGCACTGAAGCTTTCTTT.

The chain employs TRBV27 and TRBJ1-1; possible D gene TRBD1, 6 bases. V was shortened by 2 bases and J by 2 bases, with 12 bases between the two germline ends. The CDR3 consists of 15 residues. Germline CDR1 MNHEY, CDR2 SMNVEV (reference sequence). As DNA, the CDR3 is TGTGCCAGCAGTTTAAGACAGGCAACCAACACTGAAGCTTTCTTT. Translation: CASSLRQATNTEAFF.

This clonotype was recorded once. This chain links TRBV6-6 with TRBJ2-3; TRBD2 might be the D (7 bases). V gave up 10 bases and J gave up 1 base, with 15 bases separating them. Germline V CDR1 and CDR2: MNHNY, SVGAGI (reference sequence). This CDR3 region has 14 residues. The CDR3 DNA reads TGTGCCATAAGAGGGGGGGGACGCACAGATACGCAGTATTTT. Translating it yields CAIRGGGRTDTQYF.

Concerning this clonotype: This may stem from a read error, because a much larger clone lies one nucleotide away. The chain links TRBV5-1 to TRBJ2-3; D unclear. Germline V gives CDR1 SGHRS, CDR2 YFSETQ. The CDR3 consists of 14 residues. This CDR3 reads CASILIGGTDTQYF. The CDR3 bases are TGCGCCAGCATCTTGATAGGAGGCACAGATACGCAGTATTTT.

The rearrangement joins TRBV2 to TRBJ2-7; TRBD1 matches at 10 bases. CDR1 and CDR2 (germline): SNHLY, FYNNEI. The CDR3 runs 15 residues. V was pared by 8 bases and J by 2 bases, with 9 bases of the junction left unmatched. CDR3 DNA sequence: TGTGCCAGCGGCACCCGGGACAGGGGAACCTACGAGCAGTACTTC. Protein product: CASGTRDRGTYEQYF. Full variable domain (outside the CDR3, taken from reference TRBV2 and TRBJ2-7): EPEVTQTPSHQVTQMGQEVILRCVPISNHLYFYWYRQILGQKVEFLVSFYNNEISEKSEIFDDQFSVERPDGSNFTLKIRSTKLEDSAMYFCASGTRDRGTYEQYFGPGTRLTVT.

This clonotype was recorded many times. V usage is TRBV5-1 and J usage is TRBJ2-2, with unresolved D. V was cut by 4 bases and J by 4 bases, with 11 bases left in between. The CDR3 has 14 amino acids. The germline V gene has CDR1 SGHRS and CDR2 YFSETQ. DNA of the CDR3: TGCGCCAGCAGCGGCGGTAGGAGCACCGGGGAGCTGTTTTTT. It codes for CASSGGRSTGELFF.

This clonotype was detected ten times or more. The CDR3 spells CASSYGQGIFFF. Written as DNA, the CDR3 is TGCGCCAGCAGCTACGGACAGGGGATCTTTTTCTTT. The chain joins TRBV5-1 to TRBJ1-1; TRBD1 aligns across 9 bases. Germline V gene sequence: CDR1 SGHRS, CDR2 YFSETQ. The CDR3 runs 12 residues. With V trimmed by 3 bases and J by 13 bases, 7 bases remained unmatched.

This clonotype was observed a few times. The chain employs TRBV29-1 and TRBJ1-2; D call uncertain. The V gene lost 4 bases and the J gene lost 8 bases, with 17 bases spanning the gap. Per germline, CDR1 SQVTM and CDR2 ANQGSEA. The CDR3 extends over 13 amino acids. CDR3 nucleotide sequence: TGCAGCGTTGCGTCCAATACGAGAATGGGCTACACCTTC. This encodes CSVASNTRMGYTF.

The chain recombines TRBV5-1 with TRBJ2-1; TRBD2 matches at 9 bases. CDR1 and CDR2 from the germline V gene are SGHRS and YFSETQ. The V segment lost 6 bases and the J segment 4 bases; nucleotides outside the gene matches: 8. The CDR3 totals 15 residues. The CDR3 DNA is TGCGCCAGCAAATACCTAGCGGGGTCATACAATGAGCAGTTCTTC. Its translation: CASKYLAGSYNEQFF.

This clonotype was seen a few times. The rearrangement uses TRBV14 and TRBJ2-7, with 7 nucleotides matching TRBD2. This CDR3 region has 14 residues. Trimming removed 8 bases from V and 4 bases from J; junction bases left unmatched: 11. CDR1 SGHDN and CDR2 FVKESK come from the germline V gene. CDR3 sequence: CASRGGGRGYEQYF. In DNA form, the CDR3 reads TGTGCCAGCCGTGGTGGCGGGAGAGGTTACGAGCAGTACTTC.

The V gene is TRBV12-3 or TRBV12-4, the J gene TRBJ2-5; 7 positions match TRBD1. The CDR3 length is 13 residues. The trim removed 6 bases at V and 2 bases at J, leaving 3 bases unmatched. In DNA form, the CDR3 reads TGTGCCAGCAGCTGGGGACAGCAAGAGACCCAGTACTTC. It encodes CASSWGQQETQYF.

This clonotype was seen repeatedly, ten times or more. The J gene is TRBJ2-6, the V gene TRBV29-1, with D hard to call. Trimming stripped 5 bases from V and 0 bases from J, with 2 bases between. From germline, CDR1 is SQVTM and CDR2 ANQGSEA. CDR3 length: 12 residues. Here the CDR3 DNA reads TGCAGCGTTAACTCTGGGGCCAACGTCCTGACTTTC. Translating gives CSVNSGANVLTF.

This sequence joins TRBV19 and TRBJ1-2; D is uncertain. Germline loops: CDR1 LNHDA, CDR2 SQIVND (reference sequence). The CDR3 length is 14 residues. V lost 3 bases, J lost 1 base, and 9 bases lay in between. CDR3: CASSIRTVNYGYTF. CDR3 sequence (DNA): TGTGCCAGTAGTATCCGGACTGTTAACTATGGCTACACCTTC.

This clonotype was picked up a small number of times. CDR3 region: CASSRSRTGGNGYTF. The CDR3, as DNA: TGTGCCAGCAGTCGATCGAGGACAGGGGGGAATGGCTACACCTTC. The chain joins TRBV12-3 or TRBV12-4 to TRBJ1-2, with 10 bases lining up with TRBD1. The CDR3 is 15 amino acids. Germline trimming cut 5 bases from V and 6 bases from J; bases unmatched to any gene: 9.

This CDR3 is CASSLSLIPEQFF. DNA of the CDR3: TGTGCCAGCAGCTTAAGCCTGATTCCTGAGCAGTTCTTC. The rearrangement uses TRBV7-2 and TRBJ2-1, with D hard to call. This CDR3 has 13 residues. V was cut by 2 bases and J by 9 bases, with 11 bases left in between. Germline CDR1 is SGHTA and CDR2 is FQGNSA.

V usage is TRBV2 and J usage is TRBJ2-6; D is possibly TRBD2 (5 bases). Germline lookup yields CDR1 SNHLY and CDR2 FYNNEI. The germline V and J ends were trimmed by 4 bases and 0 bases, with 7 bases remaining between them. CDR3 length equals 15 residues. CDR3 protein: CASSGRGSGANVLTF. Written as DNA, the CDR3 is TGTGCCAGCAGTGGTCGGGGCTCTGGGGCCAACGTCCTGACTTTC.

This clonotype was counted ten times or more. The chain employs TRBV7-9 and TRBJ2-1; the D gene is possibly TRBD1 (6 bases). V lost 3 bases and J 0 bases, leaving 6 bases between the germline ends. The CDR3 sequence is 14 residues long. CDR1 is SEHNR and CDR2 is FQNEAQ in the germline V gene (reference sequence). CDR3: CASSFRGSYNEQFF. The DNA of the CDR3 is TGTGCCAGCAGCTTCAGGGGCTCCTACAATGAGCAGTTCTTC.

This clonotype came up a few times. The chain uses TRBV7-9 and TRBJ2-7, with 7 nucleotides matching TRBD1. J gave up 2 bases and V 5 bases, and 6 bases lay outside the gene matches. The CDR3 extends over 14 amino acids. Germline CDR1 SEHNR, CDR2 FQNEAQ (reference sequence). CDR3 protein: CASSRDSQTYEQYF. Written as DNA, the CDR3 is TGTGCCAGCAGCCGGGACAGTCAAACCTACGAGCAGTACTTC. Full variable domain (remainder filled in from reference TRBV7-9 and TRBJ2-7): DTGVSQNPRHKITKRGQNVTFRCDPISEHNRLYWYRQTLGQGPEFLTYFQNEAQLEKSRLLSDRFSAERPKGSFSTLEIQRTEQGDSAMYLCASSRDSQTYEQYFGPGTRLTVT.

This clonotype showed up just a few times. The gene calls are TRBV18 and TRBJ1-5; TRBD1 matches 8 bases. V shed 3 bases, J shed 6 bases, and the junction held 7 bases outside the gene matches. Germline CDR1 and CDR2: KGHSH and LQKENI. This CDR3 is 15 amino acids long. CDR3 in DNA: TGTGCCAGCTCACCCCTTGGACAGGGTGCTCAGCCCCAGCATTTT. Translating gives CASSPLGQGAQPQHF. The whole variable domain, filled in from reference TRBV18 and TRBJ1-5, reads NAGVMQNPRHLVRRRGQEARLRCSPMKGHSHVYWYRQLPEEGLKFMVYLQKENIIDESGMPKERFSAEFPKEGPSILRIQQVVRGDSAAYFCASSPLGQGAQPQHFGDGTRLSIL.

This clonotype appeared a single time. J is TRBJ1-2 and V is TRBV12-3 or TRBV12-4, with D unclear. This CDR3 has 13 residues. V lost 3 bases and J lost 4, with 9 bases in between. The CDR3, as DNA: TGTGCCAGCAGTTTTCAGGCCCCCTATGGCTACACCTTC. The encoded protein is CASSFQAPYGYTF.

This clonotype occurred many times. The V and J genes are TRBV9 and TRBJ1-6, with 8 positions matching TRBD1. Germline CDR1 is SGDLS and CDR2 is YYNGEE. The junction had 0 bases not matched to a gene; V was cut back by 0 bases and J by 7 bases. The CDR3 spans 14 residues. CDR3 sequence: CASSVGDRNSPLHF. The CDR3 DNA is TGTGCCAGCAGCGTAGGGGACAGGAATTCACCCCTCCACTTT. The full variable domain, in which reference TRBV9 and TRBJ1-6 provide the parts outside the CDR3, is DSGVTQTPKHLITATGQRVTLRCSPRSGDLSVYWYQQSLDQGLQFLIQYYNGEERAKGNILERFSAQQFPDLHSELNLSSLELGDSALYFCASSVGDRNSPLHFGNGTRLTVT.

This clonotype was recorded many times. This sequence joins TRBV2 and TRBJ2-1, with 9 bases that match TRBD2. V dropped 6 bases and J dropped 7; count of bases not matched to a gene: 7. CDR3 length equals 14 residues. CDR1 is SNHLY and CDR2 is FYNNEI in the germline V gene. Here the CDR3 reads CASSVSGGLNEQFF. The CDR3, as DNA: TGTGCCAGCAGCGTTAGCGGGGGTCTAAATGAGCAGTTCTTC.

A few counts support this clonotype. This chain connects TRBV3-1 to TRBJ1-1, with D maybe TRBD1 (5 bases). Germline-derived CDR1 and CDR2 are LGHDT and YNNKEL (reference sequence). The CDR3 has 16 residues. Trimming removed 3 bases from V and 0 bases from J, with 14 bases in between. In DNA, the CDR3 is TGTGCCAGCAGCCACGGGGGGGGACCCATGAACACTGAAGCTTTCTTT. It yields the protein CASSHGGGPMNTEAFF.

This clonotype has a handful of counts. This chain connects TRBV4-1 to TRBJ2-6, with TRBD1 matching over 9 bases. Germline trimming cut 3 bases from V and 1 base from J; bases unmatched to any gene: 4. The CDR3 spans 17 residues. Germline lookup yields CDR1 MGHRA and CDR2 YSYEKL. The CDR3 region is CASSQEQGASGANVLTF. The CDR3, as DNA: TGCGCCAGCAGCCAGGAACAGGGGGCGTCTGGGGCCAACGTCCTGACTTTC.

The CDR3, as DNA: TGTGCCAGCAGCCAGACTAGCGGGGGGATCAATGAGCAGTTCTTC. Protein sequence: CASSQTSGGINEQFF. This chain connects TRBV4-2 to TRBJ2-1, with 13 bases fitting TRBD2. Germline V gene data show CDR1 as LGHNA and CDR2 as YNFKEQ. Trimming at V came to 3 bases and at J to 6 bases, leaving 2 bases not matched to a gene. CDR3 size: 15 residues.

This chain uses TRBV5-1 with TRBJ2-5; 8 bases align to TRBD1. With 7 bases clipped from V and 4 bases from J, the junction kept 3 bases outside the gene matches. The germline V gene encodes CDR1 SGHRS and CDR2 YFSETQ. The CDR3 is made up of 12 amino acids. In nucleotides, the CDR3 is TGCGCCAGCTCAACAGGGGGAGAGACCCAGTACTTC. Protein product: CASSTGGETQYF.

The V and J genes are TRBV7-3 and TRBJ2-5; maybe TRBD2 (7 bases). V was pared by 3 bases and J by 5 bases, with 16 bases between. The CDR3 is made up of 15 amino acids. Germline V CDR1 and CDR2: SGHTA, FQGTGA. The DNA of the CDR3 is TGTGCCAGCAGCTTCGCCCCGGGGGGCCGGGAGACCCAGTACTTC. This codes for CASSFAPGGRETQYF. The whole variable domain, remainder taken from reference TRBV7-3 and TRBJ2-5, is GAGVSQTPSNKVTEKGKYVELRCDPISGHTALYWYRQSLGQGPEFLIYFQGTGAADDSGLPNDRFFAVRPEGSVSTLKIQRTERGDSAVYLCASSFAPGGRETQYFGPGTRLLVL.

The rearrangement joins TRBV7-8 to TRBJ2-7; D unresolved. This CDR3 spans 14 amino acids. Germline assignment: CDR1 SGHVS and CDR2 FQNEAQ. Between the trimmed V and J ends, which lost 5 bases and 0 bases, there was a span of 11 bases. Here the CDR3 DNA reads TGTGCCAGCAGCCACGGTTCGAGCTCCTACGAGCAGTACTTC. This gives the protein CASSHGSSSYEQYF.

This rearrangement joins TRBV5-1 to TRBJ2-1; TRBD2 is a possible D gene (5 bases). CDR1 and CDR2 (germline): SGHRS, YFSETQ. The CDR3 has 14 amino acids. Trimming cost V 0 bases and J 5 bases, with 9 bases left between them. For the CDR3, the DNA is TGCGCCAGCAGCTTGGTAGCGTGGAACAATGAGCAGTTCTTC. It codes for CASSLVAWNNEQFF.